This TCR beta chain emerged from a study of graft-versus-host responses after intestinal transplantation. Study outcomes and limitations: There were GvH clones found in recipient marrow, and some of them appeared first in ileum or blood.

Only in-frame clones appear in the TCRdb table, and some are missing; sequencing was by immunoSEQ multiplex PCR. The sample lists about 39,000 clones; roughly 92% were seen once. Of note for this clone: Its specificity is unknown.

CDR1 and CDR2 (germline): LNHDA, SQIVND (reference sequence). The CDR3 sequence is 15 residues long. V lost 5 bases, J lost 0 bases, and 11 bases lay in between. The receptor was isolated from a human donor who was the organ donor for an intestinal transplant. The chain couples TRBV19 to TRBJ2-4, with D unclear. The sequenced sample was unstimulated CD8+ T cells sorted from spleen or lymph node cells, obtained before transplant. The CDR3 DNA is TGTGCCAGTAGTCCTCCCGCGGTAGCCAAAAACATTCAGTACTTC. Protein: CASSPPAVAKNIQYF.